The rows below give T cell receptor beta chains drawn from one sample of a study of blood T cell repertoires in COVID-19. Using immunoSEQ multiplex PCR, the repertoire was profiled, and TCRdb retains in-frame clones only, with some absent. The table includes about 41,000 clones, 65% to 85% detected once. Sequenced sample: peripheral blood. The origin of the receptors is a man in his forties with active or convalescent COVID-19. Both conserved end residues are part of each CDR3. Fields, in order: V gene, J gene, D gene, clone size, CDR3 DNA, CDR3 protein. D genes are given only for firm matches. A clone size is listed for some rows: how often the clone was seen (once, few, many), or a class if it is expanded.

TRBV5-6	TRBJ2-2	TRBD2	.	TGTGCCAGCAGCCTCGGGGGGGCTGGCACCGGGGAGCTGTTTTTT	CASSLGGAGTGELFF
TRBV29-1	TRBJ1-4	TRBD1	.	TGCAGCGTTATATCGGGACAGGTCGGTGAAAAACTGTTTTTT	CSVISGQVGEKLFF
TRBV4-3	TRBJ1-4	TRBD1	.	TGCGCCAGCAGCCAAGATGGCGGGACAGCCGTCGAAAAACTGTTTTTT	CASSQDGGTAVEKLFF
TRBV28	TRBJ2-3	TRBD1	.	TGTGCCAGCAGTACCCCAGGGGACAGGGAGCCAGATACGCAGTATTTT	CASSTPGDREPDTQYF
TRBV5-4	TRBJ2-1	.	few	TGTGCCAGCAGCCACTCCGATACGGGACTGCACAATGAGCAGTTCTTC	CASSHSDTGLHNEQFF
TRBV23-1	TRBJ1-3	.	once	TGCGCCAGCAGTCAATTCCGCTCTGGAAACACCATATATTTT	CASSQFRSGNTIYF
TRBV15	TRBJ2-7	TRBD1	many	TGTGCCACCAGCTCCCGGACAGGAAACTCCTACGAGCAGTACTTC	CATSSRTGNSYEQYF
TRBV4-1	TRBJ2-3	TRBD1	once	TGCGCCAGCAGCCTCCTCTGGACAGGGGGCACAGATACGCAGTATTTT	CASSLLWTGGTDTQYF
TRBV18	TRBJ2-3	TRBD2	.	TGTGCCAGCTCACGAGCGGGAGGGCCTACCGCAGATACGCAGTATTTT	CASSRAGGPTADTQYF
TRBV18	TRBJ1-6	.	.	TGTGCCAGCTCACCACTGGCGACAGGCCAGGGGTCACCCCTCCACTTT	CASSPLATGQGSPLHF
TRBV7-2	TRBJ2-7	.	.	TGTGCCAGCAGCTACGCTCCGGGACAAGGAGAGCAGTACTTC	CASSYAPGQGEQYF
TRBV7-2	TRBJ2-2	TRBD2	.	TGTGCCAGCAGCTCGGGGGGCGGGGAGCTGTTTTTT	CASSSGGGELFF
TRBV6-5	TRBJ2-7	.	.	TGTGCCAGCATAGGTGTTTCGGGTACGGGGGAGCAGTACTTC	CASIGVSGTGEQYF
TRBV11-2	TRBJ2-7	TRBD2	.	TGTGCCAGCAGCTATACTAGCGGGGGAAACTACGAGCAGTACTTC	CASSYTSGGNYEQYF
TRBV7-9	TRBJ2-5	TRBD1	.	TGTGCCAGCGCGCGACAGGGGGGCCAAGAGACCCAGTACTTC	CASARQGGQETQYF
TRBV18	TRBJ1-1	.	.	TGTGCCAGCTCACTCCTCGACACTGAAGCTTTCTTT	CASSLLDTEAFF